Below, 5 T cell receptor beta chains from the same sample are listed, as sequenced in a study of T-cell memory formation after mild COVID-19. TCRdb independently ran MiXCR on the 5' RACE reads; one entry per CDR3 protein. The repertoire holds 400,000 or so distinct CDR3 sequences, with around 18% as singletons. The sequenced sample was PBMCs or a T cell subset sorted from them (not recorded which). The source of these receptors is an adult woman who had mild COVID-19 (a few samples of this study predate the infection). Cell type and time point are not known.

This clonotype was counted at least ten times. The rearrangement uses TRBV9 and TRBJ2-3, with 9 bases identical to TRBD1. From germline, CDR1 is SGDLS and CDR2 YYNGEE. Trimming took 2 bases from V and 4 from J; bases not matched to a gene: 8. The CDR3 totals 16 residues. This CDR3 reads CASSVLPGQGPDTQYF. The CDR3 DNA is TGTGCCAGCAGCGTTCTACCGGGACAGGGCCCAGATACGCAGTATTTT.

For the CDR3, the DNA is TGTGCCAGCAGCGTAAAGGACAAATTTGGCTACACCTTC. It codes for CASSVKDKFGYTF. This chain connects TRBV7-2 to TRBJ1-2; D may be TRBD1 (5 bases). V lost 5 bases and J lost 7, with 14 bases in between. CDR1 SGHTA and CDR2 FQGNSA come from the germline V gene. This CDR3 has 13 amino acids. The full variable domain, its missing parts supplied by reference TRBV7-2 and TRBJ1-2, is GAGVSQSPSNKVTEKGKDVELRCDPISGHTALYWYRQSLGQGLEFLIYFQGNSAPDKSGLPSDRFSAERTGGSVSTLTIQRTQQEDSAVYLCASSVKDKFGYTFGSGTRLTVV.

This clonotype has a handful of counts. CDR3 coding DNA: TGTGCCAGCAGTCCCGCATCGAGAAGTAATCAGCCCCAGCATTTT. It translates to CASSPASRSNQPQHF. This chain connects TRBV12-3 or TRBV12-4 to TRBJ1-5; D ambiguous. The ends were cut back, 5 bases at V and 4 bases at J, with 15 bases in the middle. The CDR3 sequence is 15 residues long.

This clonotype was recorded a few times. The V and J genes are TRBV18 and TRBJ1-2, with D unresolved. Between the trimmed V and J ends, which lost 3 bases and 4 bases, there was a span of 21 bases. The CDR3 is 17 residues long. The V gene's germline CDR1 is KGHSH and CDR2 LQKENI. The CDR3 reads CASSPRTNVGGPYGYTF. CDR3 DNA: TGTGCCAGCTCACCCCGTACAAATGTAGGTGGACCCTATGGCTACACCTTC.

This clonotype was counted only a few times. The chain couples TRBV4-3 to TRBJ1-3, with D possibly being TRBD1 (5 bases). The V end lost 4 bases, the J end lost 0 bases, and 10 bases lay between the germline ends. This CDR3 is built from 15 residues. CDR1 and CDR2 from the germline V gene are LGHNA and YSLEER. CDR3 region: CASSRGRDSGNTIYF. CDR3 DNA: TGCGCCAGCAGCCGGGGGAGGGACTCTGGAAACACCATATATTTT.